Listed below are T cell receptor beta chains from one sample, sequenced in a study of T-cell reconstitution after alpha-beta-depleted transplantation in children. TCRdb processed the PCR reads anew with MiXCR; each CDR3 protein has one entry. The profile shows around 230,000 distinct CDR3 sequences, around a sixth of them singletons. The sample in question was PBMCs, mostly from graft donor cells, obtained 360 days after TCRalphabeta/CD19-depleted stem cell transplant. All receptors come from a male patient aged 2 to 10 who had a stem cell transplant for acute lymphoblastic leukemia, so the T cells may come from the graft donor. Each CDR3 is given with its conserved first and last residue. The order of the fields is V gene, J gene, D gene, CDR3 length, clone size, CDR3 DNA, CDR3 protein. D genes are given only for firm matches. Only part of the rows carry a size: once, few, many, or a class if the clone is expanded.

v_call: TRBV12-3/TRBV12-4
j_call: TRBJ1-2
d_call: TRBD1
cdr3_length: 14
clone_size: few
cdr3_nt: TGTGCCAGCAGTGGCACCGGGACAGACTATGGCTACACCTTC
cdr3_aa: CASSGTGTDYGYTF

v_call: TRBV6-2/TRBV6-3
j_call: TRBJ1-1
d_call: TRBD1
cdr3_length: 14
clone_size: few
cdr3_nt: TGTGCCAGCAGTCAACAGGGGGGAAACACTGAAGCTTTCTTT
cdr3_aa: CASSQQGGNTEAFF

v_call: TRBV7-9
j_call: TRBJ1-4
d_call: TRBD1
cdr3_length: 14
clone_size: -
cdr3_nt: TGTGCCAGCAACCGGCAGGGGGCCCGTGAAAAACTGTTTTTT
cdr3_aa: CASNRQGAREKLFF

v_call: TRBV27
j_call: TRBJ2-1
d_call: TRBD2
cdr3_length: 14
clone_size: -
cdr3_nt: TGTGCCAGCAGTATGAGCGGGGGCCTAAATGAGCAGTTCTTC
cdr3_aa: CASSMSGGLNEQFF

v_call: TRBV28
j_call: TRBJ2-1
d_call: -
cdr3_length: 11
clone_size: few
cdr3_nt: TGTGCCAGCAGTTTATTCCCTGAGCAGTTCTTC
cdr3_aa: CASSLFPEQFF

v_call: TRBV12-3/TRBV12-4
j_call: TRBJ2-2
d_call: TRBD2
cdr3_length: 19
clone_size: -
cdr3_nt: TGTGCCAGCAGTTTAGCGGTCCTAGCGGGGGGGCTCAACACCGGGGAGCTGTTTTTT
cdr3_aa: CASSLAVLAGGLNTGELFF

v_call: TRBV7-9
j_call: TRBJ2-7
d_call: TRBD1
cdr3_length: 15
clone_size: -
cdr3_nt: TGTGCCAGCAGCTTGGGGACAGCCCTCTCCTACGAGCAGTACTTC
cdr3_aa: CASSLGTALSYEQYF

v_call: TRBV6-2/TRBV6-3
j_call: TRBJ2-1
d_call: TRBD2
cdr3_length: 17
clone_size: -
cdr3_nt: TGTGCCAGCAGGAGACCCGTCGAGCGGGGGGGCTACAATGAGCAGTTCTTC
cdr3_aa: CASRRPVERGGYNEQFF

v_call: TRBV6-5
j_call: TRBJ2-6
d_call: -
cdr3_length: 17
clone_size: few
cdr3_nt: TGTGCCAGCAGTTACTACGGACGGGGCTCTGGGGCCAACGTCCTGACTTTC
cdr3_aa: CASSYYGRGSGANVLTF

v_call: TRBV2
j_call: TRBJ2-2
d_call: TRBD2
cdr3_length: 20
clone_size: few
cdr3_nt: TGTGCCAGCAGTATGCGGACTAGCGGGGGGGCGAGCGCGAACACCGGGGAGCTGTTTTTT
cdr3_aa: CASSMRTSGGASANTGELFF

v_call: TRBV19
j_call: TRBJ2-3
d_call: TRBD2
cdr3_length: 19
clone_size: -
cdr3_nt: TGTGCCACGGCGACGGGACTAGCGGGGGGCATCGGCATTGCGGATACGCAGTATTTT
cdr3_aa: CATATGLAGGIGIADTQYF

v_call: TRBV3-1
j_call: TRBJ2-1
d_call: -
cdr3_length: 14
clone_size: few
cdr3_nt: TGTGCCAGCAGCATAGCCCCCAGGGACCATGAGCAGTTCTTC
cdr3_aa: CASSIAPRDHEQFF

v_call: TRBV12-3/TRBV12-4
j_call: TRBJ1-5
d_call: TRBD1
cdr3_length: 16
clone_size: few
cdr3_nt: TGTGCCAACCCCGGGACAGGGTTCGAGAGCAATCAGCCCCAGCATTTT
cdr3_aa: CANPGTGFESNQPQHF

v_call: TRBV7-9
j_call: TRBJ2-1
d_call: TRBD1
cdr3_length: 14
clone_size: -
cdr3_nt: TGTGCCAGCAGCTCAAAGACAGGGAGCAATGAGCAGTTCTTC
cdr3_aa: CASSSKTGSNEQFF

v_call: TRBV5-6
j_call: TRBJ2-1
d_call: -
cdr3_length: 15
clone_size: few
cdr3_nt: TGTGCCAGCAGCTTGGGGCTGGGGACCTACAATGAGCAGTTCTTC
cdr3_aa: CASSLGLGTYNEQFF

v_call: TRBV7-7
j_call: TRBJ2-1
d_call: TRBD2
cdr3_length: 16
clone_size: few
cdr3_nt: TGTGCCAGCAGCTTAGGCCGTCGGGAGGGCCGTAATGAGCAGTTCTTC
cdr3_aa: CASSLGRREGRNEQFF

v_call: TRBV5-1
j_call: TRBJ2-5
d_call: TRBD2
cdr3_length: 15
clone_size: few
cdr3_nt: TGCGCCAGCAGCTTCGCGGGGGAGCCGCAGGAGACCCAGTACTTC
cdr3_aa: CASSFAGEPQETQYF

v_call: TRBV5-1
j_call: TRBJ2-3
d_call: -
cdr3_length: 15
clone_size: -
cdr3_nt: TGCGCCAGCAGACCCTCAGGGATACGGACAGATACGCAGTATTTT
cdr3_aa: CASRPSGIRTDTQYF

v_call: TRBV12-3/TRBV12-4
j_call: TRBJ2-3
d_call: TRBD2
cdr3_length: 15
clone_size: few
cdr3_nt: TGTGCCAGCAGTCTAGCGGGAAGGAGCACAGATACGCAGTATTTT
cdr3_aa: CASSLAGRSTDTQYF

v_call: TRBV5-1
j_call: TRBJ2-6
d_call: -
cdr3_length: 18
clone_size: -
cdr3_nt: TGCGCCAGCAGCTTGGGGACATTAGCGAGCTCTGGGGCCAACGTCCTGACTTTC
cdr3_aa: CASSLGTLASSGANVLTF

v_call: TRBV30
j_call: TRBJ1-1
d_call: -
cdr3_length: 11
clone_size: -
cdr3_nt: TGTGCCTGGATCTTACAGATCGGAACTTTCTTT
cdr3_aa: CAWILQIGTFF

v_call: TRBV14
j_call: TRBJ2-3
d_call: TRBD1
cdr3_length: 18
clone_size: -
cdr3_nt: TGTGCCAGCAGCCAAGATGTGACAGGGGGTTGGAACACAGATACGCAGTATTTT
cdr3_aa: CASSQDVTGGWNTDTQYF

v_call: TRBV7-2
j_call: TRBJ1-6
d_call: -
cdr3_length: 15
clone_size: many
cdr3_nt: TGTGCCAGCAGCTTAGTCGCAACCTACCGCTCACCCCTCCACTTT
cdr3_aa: CASSLVATYRSPLHF

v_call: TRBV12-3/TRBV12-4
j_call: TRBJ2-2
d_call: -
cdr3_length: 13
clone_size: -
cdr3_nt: TGTGCCAGCAGTTTCCAGTACACCGGGGAGCTGTTTTTT
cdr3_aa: CASSFQYTGELFF

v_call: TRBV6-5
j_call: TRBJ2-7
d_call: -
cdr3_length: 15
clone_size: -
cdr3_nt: TGTGCCAGCAGTTACCGGCAGGGGAGCTCCTACGAGCAGTACTTC
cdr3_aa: CASSYRQGSSYEQYF

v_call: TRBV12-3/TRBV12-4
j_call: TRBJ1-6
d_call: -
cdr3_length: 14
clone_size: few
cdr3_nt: TGTGCCAGCACCCTAGGGGTATATAATTCACCCCTCCACTTT
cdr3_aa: CASTLGVYNSPLHF

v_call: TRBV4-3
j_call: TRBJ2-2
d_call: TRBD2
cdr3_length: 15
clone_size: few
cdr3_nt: TGCGCCAGCAGCCGAGCGGGGGTCCACGGCGGGGAGCTGTTTTTT
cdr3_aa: CASSRAGVHGGELFF

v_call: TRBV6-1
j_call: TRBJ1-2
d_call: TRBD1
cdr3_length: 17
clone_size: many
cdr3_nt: TGTGCCAGCGAGGGACAGGGGGTCCCTTTAGCTAACTATGGCTACACCTTC
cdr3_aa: CASEGQGVPLANYGYTF

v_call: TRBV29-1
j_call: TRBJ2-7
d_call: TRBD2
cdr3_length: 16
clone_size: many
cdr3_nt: TGCAGCGTCTCAAATCCTCTAGCGGCTAACTCCTACGAGCAGTACTTC
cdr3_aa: CSVSNPLAANSYEQYF

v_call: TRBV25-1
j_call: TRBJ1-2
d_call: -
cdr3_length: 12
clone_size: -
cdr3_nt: TGTGCCAGCAGTGAATGGGGCTATGGCTACACCTTC
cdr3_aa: CASSEWGYGYTF

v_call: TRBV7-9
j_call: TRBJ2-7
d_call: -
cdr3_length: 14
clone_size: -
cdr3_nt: TGTGCCAGCAGCTTAGTGGGGAACTCGTACGAGCAGTACTTC
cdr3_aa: CASSLVGNSYEQYF

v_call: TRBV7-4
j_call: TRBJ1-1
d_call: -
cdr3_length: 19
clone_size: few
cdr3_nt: TGTGCCAGCAGCTTAGATGCGGCGGGGGATCCTCCTGATGGCGCTGAAGCTTTCTTT
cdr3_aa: CASSLDAAGDPPDGAEAFF

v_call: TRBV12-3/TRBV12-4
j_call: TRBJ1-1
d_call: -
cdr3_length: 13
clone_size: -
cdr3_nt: TGTGCCAGCAGTTTAGAGAGGAACACTGAAGCTTTCTTT
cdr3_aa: CASSLERNTEAFF

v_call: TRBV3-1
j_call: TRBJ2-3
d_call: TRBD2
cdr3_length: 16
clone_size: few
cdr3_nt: TGTGCCAGCAGCCCCGGGACTAGCGGGGGCCCATATACGCAGTATTTT
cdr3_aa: CASSPGTSGGPYTQYF

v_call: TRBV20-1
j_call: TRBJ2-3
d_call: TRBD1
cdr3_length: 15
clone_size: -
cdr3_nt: TGCAGTGCTACAACCCGGGACAGGGGAGTAGATACGCAGTATTTT
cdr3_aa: CSATTRDRGVDTQYF

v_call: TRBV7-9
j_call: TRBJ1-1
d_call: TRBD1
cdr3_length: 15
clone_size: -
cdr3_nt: TGTGCCAGCAGCCTAGGGGACAGGGGTTACACTGAAGCTTTCTTT
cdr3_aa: CASSLGDRGYTEAFF

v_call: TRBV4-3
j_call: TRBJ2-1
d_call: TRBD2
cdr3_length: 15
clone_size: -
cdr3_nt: TGCGCCAGCAGCCTTAGCGGGGCCGCATTCAATGAGCAGTTCTTC
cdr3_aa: CASSLSGAAFNEQFF

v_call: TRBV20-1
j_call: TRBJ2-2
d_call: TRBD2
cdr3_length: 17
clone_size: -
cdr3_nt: TGCAGTGCTAGAGATTTACGGCGGGGGGCGTCCACCGGGGAGCTGTTTTTT
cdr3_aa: CSARDLRRGASTGELFF

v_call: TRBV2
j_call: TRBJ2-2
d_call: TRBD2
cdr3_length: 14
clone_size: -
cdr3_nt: TGTGCCAGCAATAGCGGGGGGGCTATCGGGGAGCTGTTTTTT
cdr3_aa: CASNSGGAIGELFF

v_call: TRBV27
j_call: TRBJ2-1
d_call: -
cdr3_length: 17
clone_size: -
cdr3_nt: TGTGCCAGCAGTACCTCTCGGGCAGGGAGCTCCTACAATGAGCAGTTCTTC
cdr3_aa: CASSTSRAGSSYNEQFF

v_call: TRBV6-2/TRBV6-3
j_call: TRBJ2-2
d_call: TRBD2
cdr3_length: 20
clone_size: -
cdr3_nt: TGTGCCAGCCGGGTCTTACGGGGACTAGCGGGAGGGCCGAACACCGGGGAGCTGTTTTTT
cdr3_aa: CASRVLRGLAGGPNTGELFF

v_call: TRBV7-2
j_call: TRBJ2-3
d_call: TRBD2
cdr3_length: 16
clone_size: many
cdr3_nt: TGTGCCAGCAGTCTAGTGGTCGGGGGGGCGATGGATACGCAGTATTTT
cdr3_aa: CASSLVVGGAMDTQYF

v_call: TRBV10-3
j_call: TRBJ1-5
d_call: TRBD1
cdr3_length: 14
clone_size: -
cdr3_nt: TGTGCCATCAGTGGGGACAGGGGAGGTCAGCCCCAGCATTTT
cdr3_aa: CAISGDRGGQPQHF

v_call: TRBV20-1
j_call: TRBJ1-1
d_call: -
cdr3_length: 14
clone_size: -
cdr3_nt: TGCAGTCCCCAATCAGCCAGCCTGAACACTGAAGCTTTCTTT
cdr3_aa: CSPQSASLNTEAFF

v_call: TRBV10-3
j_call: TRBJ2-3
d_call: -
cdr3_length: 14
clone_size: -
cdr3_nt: TGTGCCATCAGTGAGTCAGGGTACACAGATACGCAGTATTTT
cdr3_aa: CAISESGYTDTQYF

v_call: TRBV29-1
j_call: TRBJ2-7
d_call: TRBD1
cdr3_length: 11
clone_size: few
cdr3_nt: TGCAGCGTTGAGGTAGGGGGCCTTACGTACTTC
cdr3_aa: CSVEVGGLTYF

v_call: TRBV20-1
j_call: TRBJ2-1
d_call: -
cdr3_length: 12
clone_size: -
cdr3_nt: TGCAGTGCCCGCGGGACTCCATTGGTGCAGTTCTTC
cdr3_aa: CSARGTPLVQFF

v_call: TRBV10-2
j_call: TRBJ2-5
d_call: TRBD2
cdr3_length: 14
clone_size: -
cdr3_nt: TGCGCCAGCACGAACGGGGGGGCATTGGAGACCCAGTACTTC
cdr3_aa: CASTNGGALETQYF

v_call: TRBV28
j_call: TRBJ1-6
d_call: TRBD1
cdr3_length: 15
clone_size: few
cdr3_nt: TGTGCCAGCAGCAGGACAGGGACGATTAACTCACCCCTCCACTTT
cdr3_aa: CASSRTGTINSPLHF

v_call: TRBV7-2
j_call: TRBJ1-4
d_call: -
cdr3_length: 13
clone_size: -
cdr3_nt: TGTGCCAGCAGCTTAGGAGGACTCGCAGTACTGTTTTTT
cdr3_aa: CASSLGGLAVLFF

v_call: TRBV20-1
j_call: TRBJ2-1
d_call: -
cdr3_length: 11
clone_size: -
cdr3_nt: TGCAGTGCTAGCTCCTGGGATGAGCAGTTCTTC
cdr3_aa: CSASSWDEQFF

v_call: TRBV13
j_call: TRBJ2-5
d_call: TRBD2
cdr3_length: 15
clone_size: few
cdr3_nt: TGTGCCAGCAGCTTTTTACTAGCGGGGATAGAGACCCAGTACTTC
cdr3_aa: CASSFLLAGIETQYF

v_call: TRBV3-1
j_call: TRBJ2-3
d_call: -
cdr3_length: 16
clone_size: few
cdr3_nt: TGTGCCAGCAGCCATGGCACAGGGTTTAATTCGGATACGCAGTATTTT
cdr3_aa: CASSHGTGFNSDTQYF

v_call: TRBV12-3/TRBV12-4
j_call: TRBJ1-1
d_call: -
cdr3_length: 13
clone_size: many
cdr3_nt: TGTGCCAGCAGTTTTGAGTCGGGCACTGAAGCTTTCTTT
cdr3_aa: CASSFESGTEAFF